A selection of T cell receptor beta chains follows, all from one sample in a study of control samples from healthy donors and cancer patients. Profiling relied on immunoSEQ multiplex PCR, and the TCRdb table lists in-frame clones only, not all of them. The sample holds more than 140,000 clones, around 94% seen once. The sample comprised blood. The source is a man aged 40-49 years in good health. CDR3s include the opening cysteine and the closing phenylalanine or tryptophan. A D gene is named only where the DNA matches it firmly. Clone size is shown for a subset of rows, as once, few, many or a class of expanded clone.

TRBJ2-5,-,-,TRBV5-4,CASSLQRATETQYF,TGTGCCAGCAGCTTGCAACGGGCAACTGAGACCCAGTACTTC
TRBJ2-4,-,-,TRBV9,CASSPLGGSKNIQYF,TGTGCCAGCAGCCCCCTCGGGGGTTCCAAAAACATTCAGTACTTC
TRBJ1-4,-,-,TRBV28,CASSLGGRPELFF,TGTGCCAGCAGTTTAGGTGGGCGGCCAGAACTGTTTTTT
TRBJ2-3,TRBD2,-,TRBV18,CASSPLLAGARSTDTQYF,TGTGCCAGCTCACCCCTTCTAGCGGGGGCACGAAGCACAGATACGCAGTATTTT
TRBJ2-4,-,-,TRBV7-9,CASSSTVLAKNIQYF,TGTGCCAGCAGCTCGACAGTACTAGCCAAAAACATTCAGTACTTC
TRBJ2-3,-,-,TRBV30,CAWSVSGFATDTQYF,TGTGCCTGGAGTGTTAGTGGTTTTGCGACAGATACGCAGTATTTT
TRBJ2-7,TRBD2,-,TRBV4-2,CASSYKTAGLAEMYSYEQYF,TGTGCCAGCAGCTACAAAACCGCCGGACTAGCGGAAATGTACTCCTACGAGCAGTACTTC
TRBJ2-3,TRBD1,-,TRBV2,CASSHMDRGSTDTQYF,TGTGCCAGCAGTCATATGGACAGGGGAAGCACAGATACGCAGTATTTT
TRBJ1-3,-,-,TRBV28,CASSLVGGGPLRNTIYF,TGTGCCAGCAGTTTAGTAGGTGGGGGGCCCCTCAGAAACACCATATATTTT
TRBJ1-5,-,-,TRBV5-6,CASSLGDYSNQPQHF,TGTGCCAGCAGCTTAGGGGATTATAGCAATCAGCCCCAGCATTTT
TRBJ2-3,TRBD2,-,TRBV6-2/TRBV6-3,CASSVASGPTQYF,TGTGCCAGCAGCGTTGCTAGCGGTCCTACGCAGTATTTT
TRBJ2-1,TRBD1,-,TRBV24-1,CATSDPRGTDNEQFF,TGTGCCACCAGTGACCCTAGGGGGACAGACAATGAGCAGTTCTTC
TRBJ1-1,-,-,TRBV24-1,CATSDTGNTEAFF,TGTGCCACCAGTGATACCGGGAACACTGAAGCTTTCTTT
TRBJ1-5,-,-,TRBV23-1,CASSQWQDSNQPQHF,TGCGCCAGCAGTCAATGGCAGGATAGCAATCAGCCCCAGCATTTT
TRBJ1-3,-,-,TRBV29-1,CSVEGIGNTIYF,TGCAGCGTTGAAGGCATCGGAAACACCATATATTTT
TRBJ2-7,-,-,TRBV4-2,CASSQAIQTGLHEQYF,TGTGCCAGCAGCCAAGCAATACAGACAGGTCTCCACGAGCAGTACTTC
TRBJ2-7,TRBD2,once,TRBV4-1,CASSQPTSGSYEQYF,TGCGCCAGCAGCCAACCGACTAGCGGATCCTACGAGCAGTACTTC
TRBJ1-2,TRBD1,-,TRBV6-5,CASSYGGQLATF,TGTGCCAGCAGTTACGGGGGACAGCTCGCCACCTTC
TRBJ1-3,-,-,TRBV27,CASGPSGNTIYF,TGTGCCTCAGGGCCTTCTGGAAACACCATATATTTT
TRBJ2-1,-,-,TRBV5-1,CASSLGFAYNEQFF,TGCGCCAGCAGCTTGGGGTTTGCCTACAATGAGCAGTTCTTC
TRBJ1-5,-,-,TRBV6-5,CASTQQGFGHQPQHF,TGTGCCAGCACCCAACAGGGTTTCGGCCATCAGCCCCAGCATTTT
TRBJ1-1,-,-,TRBV9,CASSVGNARTGEAFF,TGTGCCAGCAGCGTAGGGAACGCCCGTACAGGTGAAGCTTTCTTT
TRBJ1-4,-,-,TRBV3-1/TRBV3-2,CASSQIPNEKLFF,TGTGCCAGCAGCCAGATCCCTAATGAAAAACTGTTTTTT
TRBJ2-7,TRBD2,-,TRBV18,CASSPPRASGSYEQYF,TGTGCCAGCTCACCCCCGCGGGCTAGCGGGAGTTACGAGCAGTACTTC
TRBJ1-2,-,-,TRBV7-9,CASSPPPADNYGYTF,TGTGCCAGCAGCCCCCCCCCGGCAGATAACTATGGCTACACCTTC
TRBJ1-6,TRBD1,-,TRBV28,CASRPAFQGALFNSPLHF,TGTGCCAGCAGGCCAGCCTTTCAGGGGGCCCTCTTTAATTCACCCCTCCACTTT
TRBJ2-7,-,-,TRBV7-9,CASSLDEWLYEQYF,TGTGCCAGCAGCTTAGACGAATGGCTCTACGAGCAGTACTTC
TRBJ1-2,-,-,TRBV4-3,CASSQGSGVGGYTF,TGCGCCAGCAGCCAAGGATCTGGGGTAGGAGGCTACACCTTC
TRBJ2-7,TRBD1,-,TRBV6-5,CASRAGTETGEQYF,TGTGCCAGCAGAGCCGGGACAGAAACGGGCGAGCAGTACTTC
TRBJ1-2,-,-,TRBV7-9,CASSFNEDYGYTF,TGTGCCAGCAGCTTCAACGAGGACTATGGCTACACCTTC
TRBJ2-7,-,-,TRBV3-1/TRBV3-2,CASSQEVLQYF,TGTGCCAGCAGCCAAGAAGTCTTGCAGTACTTC
TRBJ1-2,-,-,TRBV24-1,CATSDPGKTDGYTF,TGTGCCACCAGTGACCCGGGAAAGACGGATGGCTACACCTTC
TRBJ1-3,-,-,TRBV6-5,CASTRSSGNTIYF,TGTGCCAGCACAAGGAGCTCTGGAAACACCATATATTTT
TRBJ1-2,-,-,TRBV3-1/TRBV3-2,CASSEDPSWEEAYGYTF,TGTGCCAGCAGCGAAGATCCCTCGTGGGAAGAGGCCTATGGCTACACCTTC
TRBJ2-1,-,-,TRBV18,CASSPPQSSYNEQFF,TGTGCCAGCTCACCACCACAGTCGTCCTACAATGAGCAGTTCTTC
TRBJ2-5,-,-,TRBV27,CASSLGQSQETQYF,TGTGCCAGCAGTTTAGGGCAGTCTCAAGAGACCCAGTACTTC
TRBJ2-7,-,-,TRBV13,CASSSRVFASYEQYF,TGTGCCAGCAGCTCCCGGGTCTTTGCCTCCTACGAGCAGTACTTC
TRBJ2-5,TRBD2,-,TRBV3-1/TRBV3-2,CASSQREGVETRYF,TGTGCCAGCAGCCAACGGGAGGGCGTAGAGACCCGGTACTTC
TRBJ1-2,-,-,TRBV30,CAWSPLGVPGNTF,TGTGCCTGGAGTCCCCTCGGGGTGCCCGGAAACACCTTC
TRBJ2-7,TRBD1,-,TRBV2,CASSPGTGLYEQYF,TGTGCCAGCAGTCCCGGGACAGGGTTATACGAGCAGTACTTC
TRBJ1-1,-,-,TRBV27,CASRQGNTEAFF,TGTGCCAGCAGACAGGGGAACACTGAAGCTTTCTTT
TRBJ1-1,TRBD1,-,TRBV5-1,CASSNAGTGGKAFF,TGCGCCAGCAGTAATGCCGGGACAGGGGGAAAGGCTTTCTTT
TRBJ1-3,-,-,TRBV7-6,CASSPAKRHSGNTIYF,TGTGCCAGCAGCCCAGCGAAGAGACACTCTGGAAACACCATATATTTT
TRBJ1-5,-,medium-sized,TRBV27,CASSSAGQPNQPQHF,TGTGCCAGCAGTTCCGCCGGACAGCCCAATCAGCCCCAGCATTTT
TRBJ2-7,TRBD2,-,TRBV14,CASSQISGKPSYEQYF,TGTGCCAGCAGCCAAATTAGCGGGAAACCCTCCTACGAGCAGTACTTC
TRBJ2-2,-,-,TRBV11-2,CASSLVNSGRPGGELFF,TGTGCCAGCAGCTTAGTAAATAGTGGCCGTCCGGGCGGGGAGCTGTTTTTT
TRBJ2-3,TRBD1,-,TRBV5-5,CASSVDRVYATQYF,TGTGCCAGCAGCGTCGACAGGGTTTATGCTACGCAGTATTTT
TRBJ2-7,-,-,TRBV5-5,CASSLVSAAYEQYF,TGTGCCAGCAGCTTGGTTTCGGCAGCCTACGAGCAGTACTTC
TRBJ1-1,-,-,TRBV5-6,CASSSWNTEAFF,TGTGCCAGCAGCTCGTGGAACACTGAAGCTTTCTTT
TRBJ1-1,-,-,TRBV15,CATSRDLNTEAFF,TGTGCCACCAGCAGAGATTTGAACACTGAAGCTTTCTTT
TRBJ2-1,TRBD2,-,TRBV7-3,CASSLGSGLAGKEQFF,TGTGCCAGCAGCTTGGGTTCGGGACTAGCGGGTAAAGAGCAGTTCTTC
TRBJ1-5,-,-,TRBV29-1,CSVGGGNQPQHF,TGCAGCGTTGGGGGAGGAAATCAGCCCCAGCATTTT
TRBJ1-5,-,-,TRBV2,CASSGNIPGQPQHF,TGTGCCAGCAGTGGGAATATACCCGGTCAGCCCCAGCATTTT
TRBJ1-2,-,-,TRBV12-3/TRBV12-4,CASSPPTNF,TGTGCCAGCAGCCCTCCAACGAACTTC
TRBJ1-5,-,-,TRBV3-1/TRBV3-2,CASSQDGAGSNQPQHF,TGTGCCAGCAGCCAAGATGGGGCGGGAAGCAATCAGCCCCAGCATTTT
TRBJ2-4,-,once,TRBV5-8,CASSFNTGPKNIQYF,TGTGCCAGCAGCTTTAATACGGGACCCAAAAACATTCAGTACTTC
TRBJ2-1,TRBD2,-,TRBV6-5,CASRRTSGAYNEQFF,TGTGCCAGCAGAAGGACTAGCGGGGCCTACAATGAGCAGTTCTTC
TRBJ2-5,-,few,TRBV21-1,CASSKEKRRGQETQYF,TGTGCCAGCAGCAAAGAAAAAAGGAGGGGTCAAGAGACCCAGTACTTC
TRBJ2-3,TRBD1,-,TRBV7-8,CASRPTGGMTDTQYF,TGTGCCAGCAGACCGACAGGGGGCATGACAGATACGCAGTATTTT